Shown below are 26 T cell receptor beta chains from a single sample sequenced in a study of blood T cell repertoires in COVID-19. Assay used: immunoSEQ multiplex PCR; TCRdb lists only in-frame clones, some missing. Seen here are about 220,000 clones, almost 85% observed once, and the top ten hold roughly 15%. The sequenced material came from PBMCs or T cells enriched from blood (not recorded which). These receptors came from a man aged 40-49 years who had recovered from COVID-19.

This clone was observed a single time. This rearrangement joins TRBV5-4 to TRBJ1-6, with D possibly TRBD1 on 6 matching bases. V was cut by 3 bases and J by 10 bases, with 14 bases left in between. Per the germline V gene, CDR1 is SGHNT and CDR2 is YYREEE (reference sequence). This CDR3 spans 14 amino acids. The CDR3 protein is CASSYGQGSSPLHF. Written as DNA, the CDR3 is TGTGCCAGCAGCTATGGGCAGGGGAGCTCACCCCTCCACTTT.

J is TRBJ1-1 and V is TRBV12-3 or TRBV12-4, with 7 nucleotides matching TRBD1. J lost 4 bases, V lost 8 bases, and 7 bases had no gene match. The CDR3 covers 13 residues. For the CDR3, the DNA is TGTGCCAGCCTCAGAGGGACAGTCACTGAAGCTTTCTTT. It translates to CASLRGTVTEAFF.

The chain links TRBV3-1 (or the pseudogene TRBV3-2) to TRBJ1-5, with D perhaps matching TRBD1 (6 bases). Germline assignment: CDR1 LGHDT and CDR2 YNNKEL (reference sequence). V was shortened by 1 base and J by 3 bases, with 10 bases between the two germline ends. CDR3 size: 15 residues. In DNA, the CDR3 is TGTGCCAGCAGCCAAGGGAACAGGGCCAATCAGCCCCAGCATTTT. This gives the protein CASSQGNRANQPQHF.

This clone has a handful of counts. This sequence joins TRBV5-1 and TRBJ1-4; D unclear. V lost 5 bases and J lost 0, with 11 bases in between. The germline CDR1 and CDR2 sequences are SGHRS and YFSETQ. CDR3 length: 15 residues. Here the CDR3 reads CASRAGRTTNEKLFF. CDR3 sequence (DNA): TGCGCCAGCAGGGCCGGGAGGACAACTAATGAAAAACTGTTTTTT.

The chain couples TRBV27 to TRBJ2-7; 10 nucleotides match TRBD1. CDR1 is MNHEY, CDR2 SMNVEV, per germline (reference sequence). V lost 3 bases to trimming and J lost 2 bases; unmatched junction nucleotides: 10. The CDR3 loop spans 17 amino acids. As DNA, the CDR3 is TGTGCCAGCAGTTTGCGGAAGGGACAGGGGACAGCCTACGAGCAGTACTTC. Amino acid sequence: CASSLRKGQGTAYEQYF.

The rearrangement uses TRBV5-1 and TRBJ2-3, with 7 bases aligning to TRBD2. CDR1 SGHRS and CDR2 YFSETQ come from the germline V gene. The CDR3 has 16 amino acids. The J segment lost 0 bases and the V segment lost 0 bases, leaving 4 bases of the junction unmatched. The CDR3 DNA reads as TGCGCCAGCAGCTTGGTGCTAGCGGCAAGCACAGATACGCAGTATTTT. Translated: CASSLVLAASTDTQYF.

This chain uses TRBV25-1 with TRBJ2-5; TRBD1 agrees at 9 bases. The V gene's germline CDR1 is MGHDK and CDR2 SYGVNS. Unmatched junction bases numbered 6, after V lost 4 bases and J lost 3 bases. This CDR3 is built from 15 residues. The CDR3 DNA reads TGTGCCAGCAGTGCACCACAGGGGGCAAAAGAGACCCAGTACTTC. Its translation: CASSAPQGAKETQYF.

The J gene is TRBJ2-7, the V gene TRBV5-1; 14 positions match TRBD2. The CDR3 has 17 amino acids. CDR1 and CDR2 (germline): SGHRS, YFSETQ. J gave up 2 bases and V 4 bases, and 8 bases lay outside the gene matches. CDR3 bases: TGCGCCAGCAGCCCCGGGACTAGCGGGAGCGGAGCCTACGAGCAGTACTTC. Protein: CASSPGTSGSGAYEQYF.

This chain uses TRBV30 with TRBJ2-7; possibly TRBD2 for D (5 bases). Germline V lookup: CDR1 GTSNPN, CDR2 SVGIG (reference sequence). This CDR3 is 12 amino acids long. The germline V and J ends were trimmed by 4 bases and 1 base, with 8 bases remaining between them. CDR3 coding DNA: TGTGCCTGGAAACTAGGTTCCTACGAGCAGTACTTC. Amino acid sequence: CAWKLGSYEQYF.

The rearrangement links TRBV2 to TRBJ2-7; the match to TRBD2 covers 8 bases. Germline-derived CDR1 and CDR2 are SNHLY and FYNNEI. Unmatched junction bases numbered 10, after V lost 10 bases and J lost 2 bases. CDR3 length: 14 residues. The CDR3 protein is CATDGSGGPYEQYF. CDR3 in DNA: TGTGCCACCGACGGGAGCGGGGGACCCTACGAGCAGTACTTC.

This clone showed up just a few times. The chain employs TRBV21-1 and TRBJ1-2. TRBV21-1 is reported as a pseudogene. The CDR3 covers 13 residues. The CDR3 region is CASKVDGYNGYTF. In DNA, the CDR3 is TGTGCCAGCAAAGTAGACGGGTATAATGGCTACACCTTC.

The genes are TRBV28 and TRBJ1-2, with TRBD1 identical over 7 bases. With 2 bases clipped from V and 5 bases from J, the junction kept 5 bases outside the gene matches. CDR1 and CDR2 from the germline V gene are MDHEN and SYDVKM. The CDR3 loop spans 14 amino acids. CDR3 sequence: CASSLNDRVYGYTF. For the CDR3, the DNA is TGTGCCAGCAGTTTAAACGACAGGGTATATGGCTACACCTTC.

The V gene is TRBV3-1 (or the pseudogene TRBV3-2), the J gene TRBJ2-3; 11 bases are a match to TRBD2. The CDR3 is 16 residues long. V was pared by 5 bases and J by 0 bases, with 4 bases of the junction left unmatched. CDR1 and CDR2 from the germline V gene are LGHDT and YNNKEL (reference sequence). In nucleotides, the CDR3 is TGTGCCAGCAGCTTACGACTAGCGGGGAGCACAGATACGCAGTATTTT. This translates into CASSLRLAGSTDTQYF.

J is TRBJ2-7 and V is TRBV14; 7 bases map to TRBD1. Losses at the gene ends were 3 bases for V and 9 bases for J; bases not matched to a gene: 5. The CDR3 has 12 amino acids. Germline V gene data show CDR1 as SGHDN and CDR2 as FVKESK. This CDR3 is CASSQSTGTQYF. CDR3 bases: TGTGCCAGCAGCCAGTCGACAGGGACGCAGTACTTC.

This rearrangement joins TRBV28 to TRBJ2-5, with D unclear. Germline assignment: CDR1 MDHEN and CDR2 SYDVKM. Trimming took 1 base from V and 5 from J, leaving 23 bases between them. CDR3 length: 18 amino acids. CDR3 sequence: CASSLLSGGQSWAETQYF. Written as DNA, the CDR3 is TGTGCCAGCAGTTTATTATCCGGTGGGCAGAGTTGGGCGGAGACCCAGTACTTC.

This chain uses TRBV11-2 with TRBJ2-3; 8 bases are shared with TRBD2. CDR1 SGHAT and CDR2 FQNNGV come from the germline V gene. This CDR3 has 20 residues. V shed 0 bases and J 2 bases; nucleotides not matched to a gene: 16. The CDR3 bases are TGTGCCAGCAGCTTAGATTTAGGCGGACTAGGCGGGGGGACCACAGATACGCAGTATTTT. This gives the protein CASSLDLGGLGGGTTDTQYF. Variable domain in full (rest from reference TRBV11-2 and TRBJ2-3): EAGVAQSPRYKIIEKRQSVAFWCNPISGHATLYWYQQILGQGPKLLIQFQNNGVVDDSQLPKDRFSAERLKGVDSTLKIQPAKLEDSAVYLCASSLDLGGLGGGTTDTQYFGPGTRLTVL.

The chain uses TRBV5-5 and TRBJ2-1, with 7 nucleotides matching TRBD1. With V trimmed by 4 bases and J by 3 bases, 7 bases remained unmatched. Germline CDR1 and CDR2: SGHKS and YYEKEE (reference sequence). The CDR3 has 15 amino acids. The CDR3 reads CASSHGTADYNEQFF. The DNA of the CDR3 is TGTGCCAGCAGCCACGGGACAGCTGACTACAATGAGCAGTTCTTC.

The gene calls are TRBV5-1 and TRBJ1-3; TRBD1 aligns across 9 bases. From germline, CDR1 is SGHRS and CDR2 YFSETQ. V trimming: 7 bases; J trimming: 8 bases; junction bases outside the gene matches: 16. The CDR3 contains 16 residues. The CDR3 loop is CASSSNVGQGRYTIYF. For the CDR3, the DNA is TGCGCCAGCTCGTCGAATGTCGGACAGGGGCGTTACACCATATATTTT.

Only a few counts were recorded for this clone. The V call is TRBV4-2, the J call TRBJ2-1; 8 nucleotides agree with TRBD1. The CDR3 extends over 14 amino acids. Per germline, CDR1 LGHNA and CDR2 YNFKEQ. V gave up 5 bases and J gave up 2 bases; unmatched junction bases: 2. The CDR3 sequence: CASSYRGAYNEQFF. CDR3 nucleotides: TGTGCCAGCAGCTACAGGGGGGCCTACAATGAGCAGTTCTTC.

This clone appeared a single time. Other DNA variants within this sample encode the same CDR3. The J gene is TRBJ2-3, the V gene TRBV29-1, with TRBD1 matching over 7 bases. Germline V lookup: CDR1 SQVTM, CDR2 ANQGSEA. J was trimmed by 4 bases and V by 3 bases; bases with no gene match: 1. The length of the CDR3 is 12 residues. CDR3 sequence: CSVDQGADTQYF. The CDR3 DNA reads TGCAGCGTTGATCAGGGGGCAGATACGCAGTATTTT.

The chain joins TRBV18 to TRBJ1-2, with D unresolved. This CDR3 has 16 residues. Deletions cut 3 bases from V and 1 base from J, with 15 bases between. Looked up from germline, CDR1 is KGHSH and CDR2 is LQKENI. This CDR3 reads CASSPQDSYLNYGYTF. The CDR3 bases are TGTGCCAGCTCACCCCAGGACTCTTACCTTAACTATGGCTACACCTTC.

This clone showed up just once. The rearrangement uses TRBV19 and TRBJ1-2, with D perhaps TRBD1 (5 bases). Trimming pared 7 bases from V and 4 bases from J, leaving 10 bases between. Germline CDR1 reads LNHDA; CDR2 reads SQIVND (reference sequence). The CDR3 runs 12 residues. As DNA, the CDR3 is TGTGCCAGTACCGGACAACCCTATGGCTACACCTTC. It translates to CASTGQPYGYTF.

The chain has TRBV11-2 and TRBJ2-1; D might be TRBD2 (6 bases). Trimming took off 3 bases at V and 0 bases at J, with 12 bases between the two ends. This CDR3 has 16 amino acids. Germline V gives CDR1 SGHAT, CDR2 FQNNGV. CDR3 loop: CASSFISGGSYNEQFF. CDR3 bases: TGTGCCAGCAGCTTTATTAGCGGAGGCTCCTACAATGAGCAGTTCTTC. Filled out from reference TRBV11-2 and TRBJ2-1, the complete variable domain reads EAGVAQSPRYKIIEKRQSVAFWCNPISGHATLYWYQQILGQGPKLLIQFQNNGVVDDSQLPKDRFSAERLKGVDSTLKIQPAKLEDSAVYLCASSFISGGSYNEQFFGPGTRLTVL.

This clone was detected a few times. J is TRBJ1-2 and V is TRBV29-1, with D perhaps TRBD1 (5 bases). Trimming took off 0 bases at V and 4 bases at J, with 9 bases between the two ends. Germline V gene lookup returns CDR1 SQVTM and CDR2 ANQGSEA. This CDR3 comprises 13 residues. The CDR3 reads CSVEDGTRYGYTF. In DNA, the CDR3 is TGCAGCGTTGAAGATGGGACTCGCTATGGCTACACCTTC. Filled out from reference TRBV29-1 and TRBJ1-2, the complete variable domain reads SAVISQKPSRDICQRGTSLTIQCQVDSQVTMMFWYRQQPGQSLTLIATANQGSEATYESGFVIDKFPISRPNLTFSTLTVSNMSPEDSSIYLCSVEDGTRYGYTFGSGTRLTVV.

The rearrangement uses TRBV6-2 or TRBV6-3 and TRBJ1-5; TRBD1 matches 8 bases. This CDR3 spans 15 amino acids. V lost 5 bases and J lost 3; bases outside the gene matches: 6. The germline CDR1 and CDR2 sequences are MNHEY and SVGEGT. For the CDR3, the DNA is TGTGCCAGCAGTCGTACGGACAGGGACAATCAGCCCCAGCATTTT. Protein product: CASSRTDRDNQPQHF.

CDR3 residues: CASSVGVMNTEAFF. The CDR3 nucleotides read TGCGCCAGCAGTGTAGGGGTCATGAACACTGAAGCTTTCTTT. The chain is built from TRBV4-1 and TRBJ1-1, with D perhaps matching TRBD1 (5 bases). Trimming removed 6 bases from V and 0 bases from J, with 11 bases in between. The CDR3 is made up of 14 amino acids. Germline V lookup: CDR1 MGHRA, CDR2 YSYEKL.